Below are 14 T cell receptor beta chains sequenced from a single sample in a study of response to subunit inactivated influenza vaccine. TCRdb reanalysed the RT-PCR reads using MiXCR and keeps one entry per CDR3 protein. The sample has around 530,000 distinct CDR3 sequences; about an eighth are singletons. The starting material was PBMCs from blood, obtained on the day of vaccination. Receptor source: a man aged 50-60 years who received an inactivated influenza vaccine.

CDR3 residues: CSAGRPQYF. CDR3 coding DNA: TGCAGTGCTGGCCGGCCCCAGTACTTC. The genes are TRBV20-1 and TRBJ2-5; unclear D gene. The length of the CDR3 is 9 residues. CDR1 DFQATT and CDR2 SNEGSKA come from the germline V gene (reference sequence). Trimming stripped 5 bases from V and 9 bases from J, with 7 bases between.

This clonotype has just a few counts. The chain combines TRBV12-3 or TRBV12-4 with TRBJ2-4; D not certain. V lost 2 bases and J lost 6, with 11 bases in between. CDR3 length: 14 amino acids. The CDR3 loop is CASSLLASRNIQYF. The DNA for the CDR3 is TGTGCCAGCAGTTTACTGGCATCTAGAAACATTCAGTACTTC.

The J gene is TRBJ2-1, the V gene TRBV12-3 or TRBV12-4; D remains unclear. Trimming left V 3 bases short and J 11 bases short, with 11 bases between. The CDR3 covers 12 residues. The CDR3 here is CASSFEPYQQFF. Written as DNA, the CDR3 is TGTGCCAGCAGTTTCGAGCCTTACCAGCAGTTCTTC.

This chain connects TRBV19 to TRBJ2-1; 10 bases align to TRBD1. Germline lookup yields CDR1 LNHDA and CDR2 SQIVND (reference sequence). The J segment lost 3 bases and the V segment lost 9 bases, leaving 8 bases of the junction unmatched. The CDR3 contains 15 residues. The CDR3 region is CASRPTGGFYNEQFF. The CDR3 nucleotides are TGTGCCAGCCGGCCGACAGGGGGCTTCTACAATGAGCAGTTCTTC. Supplemented by reference TRBV19 and TRBJ2-1, the full variable domain reads DGGITQSPKYLFRKEGQNVTLSCEQNLNHDAMYWYRQDPGQGLRLIYYSQIVNDFQKGDIAEGYSVSREKKESFPLTVTSAQKNPTAFYLCASRPTGGFYNEQFFGPGTRLTVL.

Ten or more counts support this clonotype. The V call is TRBV12-3 or TRBV12-4, the J call TRBJ2-1; D uncertain. This CDR3 region has 12 residues. V lost 3 bases and J 5 bases, leaving 5 bases between the germline ends. CDR3 region: CASSFQDNEQFF. CDR3 in DNA: TGTGCCAGCAGTTTTCAAGACAATGAGCAGTTCTTC.

The chain has TRBV2 and TRBJ1-5; D may be TRBD1 (6 bases). Germline loops: CDR1 SNHLY, CDR2 FYNNEI. This CDR3 contains 14 residues. Trimming pared 5 bases from V and 6 bases from J, leaving 14 bases between. The CDR3 spells CASSTRGGAQPQHF. Written as DNA, the CDR3 is TGTGCCAGCAGTACCCGTGGGGGGGCTCAGCCCCAGCATTTT.

This clonotype was counted a few times. This chain links TRBV15 with TRBJ2-5; no reliable D call. CDR1 is LNHNV and CDR2 is YYDKDF in the germline V gene (reference sequence). V gave up 0 bases and J gave up 5 bases, with 7 bases separating them. The CDR3 contains 13 residues. The DNA of the CDR3 is TGTGCCACCAGCAGAGATCCCAGGGAGACCCAGTACTTC. Translating gives CATSRDPRETQYF.

The sample holds a few counts of this clonotype. This sequence joins TRBV5-1 and TRBJ2-3; the match to TRBD2 covers 7 bases. V lost 3 bases to trimming and J lost 1 base; unmatched junction nucleotides: 8. The CDR3 consists of 16 residues. The V gene's germline CDR1 is SGHRS and CDR2 YFSETQ. The CDR3 nucleotides read TGCGCCAGCAGCTCGGGGACTACCCGGGGCACAGATACGCAGTATTTT. This gives the protein CASSSGTTRGTDTQYF.

This clonotype occurred a few times. The chain employs TRBV18 and TRBJ2-7, with D possibly called TRBD1 or TRBD2 (5 bases each). Germline values: CDR1 KGHSH, CDR2 LQKENI. The CDR3 spans 14 residues. Trimming cost V 5 bases and J 3 bases, with 14 bases left between them. The CDR3 is CASSTGTENYEQYF. CDR3 sequence (DNA): TGTGCCAGCTCAACCGGGACGGAGAACTACGAGCAGTACTTC.

This clonotype was seen a few times. The rearrangement links TRBV20-1 to TRBJ1-5; no clear D. The V end was cut by 6 bases, the J end by 0 bases, with 9 bases between. This CDR3 comprises 13 residues. Germline assignment: CDR1 DFQATT and CDR2 SNEGSKA (reference sequence). Here the CDR3 reads CSATLDSNQPQHF. CDR3 in DNA: TGCAGTGCAACTCTCGATAGCAATCAGCCCCAGCATTTT.

This chain uses TRBV28 with TRBJ2-1, with TRBD2 identical over 13 bases. Looked up from germline, CDR1 is MDHEN and CDR2 is SYDVKM. The CDR3 spans 17 residues. J lost 9 bases, V lost 2 bases, and 10 bases had no gene match. CDR3 loop: CASSLNTGLAGVAEQFF. CDR3 coding DNA: TGTGCCAGCAGTTTAAATACAGGACTAGCGGGAGTAGCTGAGCAGTTCTTC.

This clonotype was seen only a few times. The rearrangement joins TRBV5-5 to TRBJ2-5; 12 bases agree with TRBD1. There are 13 residues in the CDR3. The germline V gene encodes CDR1 SGHKS and CDR2 YYEKEE (reference sequence). Losses at the gene ends were 7 bases for V and 5 bases for J; bases not matched to a gene: 3. In DNA form, the CDR3 reads TGTGCCAGCTCGGGACAGGGGGCTGAGACCCAGTACTTC. It encodes CASSGQGAETQYF.

The chain joins TRBV5-1 to TRBJ1-5, with 7 bases fitting TRBD1. This CDR3 is built from 15 residues. Unmatched junction bases numbered 6, after V lost 4 bases and J lost 2 bases. Germline loops: CDR1 SGHRS, CDR2 YFSETQ. Here the CDR3 reads CASSPLGQRNQPQHF. CDR3 coding DNA: TGCGCCAGCAGCCCCCTGGGACAGCGCAATCAGCCCCAGCATTTT.

The CDR3 sequence: CASSFYRVTDTQYF. DNA for the CDR3: TGTGCCAGCAGTTTCTACAGGGTCACAGATACGCAGTATTTT. The V gene is TRBV12-3 or TRBV12-4, the J gene TRBJ2-3; a weak D match, TRBD1 (6 bases). The CDR3 covers 14 residues. V was pared by 3 bases and J by 2 bases, with 9 bases between.